What follows are 3 T cell receptor beta chains derived from one specimen sequenced in a study of long-term antiretroviral therapy in people with HIV. The assay, immunoSEQ v3.0, was run at survey level. TCRdb's table, derived via immunoSEQ multiplex PCR, lists solely in-frame clones and lacks some. In the table there are roughly 30,000 clones, 80% of which are singletons. Specimen: unsorted PBMCs, collected 0.3 years after starting antiretroviral therapy. The receptors shown here come from a man between 35 and 55 years old with HIV.

The chain couples TRBV28 to TRBJ1-5, with D possibly matching TRBD1 (6 bases). CDR3 length: 19 amino acids. V was cut by 1 base and J by 2 bases, with 21 bases left in between. Germline V CDR1 and CDR2: MDHEN, SYDVKM. The CDR3 spells CASSLFRGKSIYGNQPQHF. The DNA for the CDR3 is TGTGCCAGCAGTTTATTTAGGGGGAAGTCAATTTATGGCAATCAGCCCCAGCATTTT.

The chain uses TRBV18 and TRBJ2-1, with 12 bases identical to TRBD2. V shed 3 bases, J shed 10 bases, and the junction held 13 bases outside the gene matches. This CDR3 comprises 17 residues. Germline-derived CDR1 and CDR2 are KGHSH and LQKENI. CDR3 nucleotides: TGTGCCAGCTCACCCTCTCTAGCGGGAGGGCCTGAGGGGGAGCAGTTCTTC. It specifies CASSPSLAGGPEGEQFF.

The CDR3 loop reads CASSWTGAGELFF. CDR3 bases: TGTGCCAGCTCCTGGACAGGGGCCGGGGAGCTGTTTTTT. This sequence joins TRBV18 and TRBJ2-2; 9 bases line up with TRBD1. V lost 6 bases, J lost 6 bases, and 2 bases stayed unmatched. Germline V gene lookup returns CDR1 KGHSH and CDR2 LQKENI. The CDR3 sequence is 13 residues long.